This record covers a single TCR beta chain. Its cognate antigen is unknown. The CDR3 runs 14 residues. Per germline, CDR1 DFQATT and CDR2 SNEGSKA (reference sequence). Trimming stripped 6 bases from V and 1 base from J, with 13 bases between. This record comes from a study of T cells after yellow fever vaccination. Notes on the study in general: The booster saw the reappearance of most primary-vaccination clones (nearly 98% CD4, roughly 90% CD8).

Generation of TCR cDNA used 5'RACE template switching (which added a universal primer site and UMIs). TCRdb independently ran MiXCR on the 5' RACE reads; one entry per CDR3 protein. The sample carries hundreds of thousands of distinct CDR3 sequences, around 20% recorded once. This material consisted of PBMCs, taken before the yellow fever booster vaccination. The origin of this receptor is a man aged 18 to 30 who received the YFV17D yellow fever vaccine. J is TRBJ1-5 and V is TRBV20-1; unclear D gene. This CDR3 reads CSAGGAGSNQPQHF. DNA for the CDR3: TGCAGTGCGGGAGGAGCGGGGAGCAATCAGCCCCAGCATTTT.